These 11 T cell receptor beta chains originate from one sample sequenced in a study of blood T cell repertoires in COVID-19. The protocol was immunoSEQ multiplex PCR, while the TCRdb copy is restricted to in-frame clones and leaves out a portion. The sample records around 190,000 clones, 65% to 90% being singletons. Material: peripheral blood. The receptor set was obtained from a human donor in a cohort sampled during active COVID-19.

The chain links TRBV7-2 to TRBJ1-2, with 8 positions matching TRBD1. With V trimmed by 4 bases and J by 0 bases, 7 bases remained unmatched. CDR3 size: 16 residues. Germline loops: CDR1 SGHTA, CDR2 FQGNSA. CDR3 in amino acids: CASSSRQGKANYGYTF. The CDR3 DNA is TGTGCCAGCAGCTCCCGACAGGGGAAAGCTAACTATGGCTACACCTTC.

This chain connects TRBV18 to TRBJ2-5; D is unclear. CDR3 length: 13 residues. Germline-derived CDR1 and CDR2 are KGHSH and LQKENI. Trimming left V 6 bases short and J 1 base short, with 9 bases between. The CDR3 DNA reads TGTGCCAGCTCGCCAAACTCCCAAGAGACCCAGTACTTC. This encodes CASSPNSQETQYF.

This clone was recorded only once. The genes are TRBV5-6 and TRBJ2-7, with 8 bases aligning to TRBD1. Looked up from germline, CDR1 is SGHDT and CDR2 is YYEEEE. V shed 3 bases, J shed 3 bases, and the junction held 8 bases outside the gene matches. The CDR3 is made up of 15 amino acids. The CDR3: CASSWPGQANYEQYF. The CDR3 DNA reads TGTGCCAGCAGCTGGCCGGGACAGGCGAACTACGAGCAGTACTTC.

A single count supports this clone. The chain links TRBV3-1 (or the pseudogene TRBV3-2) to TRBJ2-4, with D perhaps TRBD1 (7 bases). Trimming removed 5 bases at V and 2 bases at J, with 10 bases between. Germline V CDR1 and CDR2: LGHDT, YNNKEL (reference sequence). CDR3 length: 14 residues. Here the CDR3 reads CASSAGGPKNIQYF. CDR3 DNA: TGTGCCAGCAGCGCAGGGGGGCCCAAAAACATTCAGTACTTC.

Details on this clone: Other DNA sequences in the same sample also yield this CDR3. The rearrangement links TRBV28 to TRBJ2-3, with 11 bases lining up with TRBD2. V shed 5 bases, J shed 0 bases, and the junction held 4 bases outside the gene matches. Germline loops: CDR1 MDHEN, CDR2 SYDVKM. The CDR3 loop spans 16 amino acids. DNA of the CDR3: TGTGCCAGCAGTCTCCGACTAGCGGGAAGCACAGATACGCAGTATTTT. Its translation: CASSLRLAGSTDTQYF.

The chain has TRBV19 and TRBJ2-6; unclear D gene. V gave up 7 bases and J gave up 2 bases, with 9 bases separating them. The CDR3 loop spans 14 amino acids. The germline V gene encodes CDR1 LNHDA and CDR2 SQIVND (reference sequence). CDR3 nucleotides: TGTGCCAGTACCTCGAGTGCTGGGGCCAACGTCCTGACTTTC. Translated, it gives CASTSSAGANVLTF.

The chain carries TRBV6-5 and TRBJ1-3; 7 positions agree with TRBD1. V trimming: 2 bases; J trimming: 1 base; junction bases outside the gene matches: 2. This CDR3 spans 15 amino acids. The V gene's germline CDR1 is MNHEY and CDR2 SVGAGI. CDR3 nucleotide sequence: TGTGCCAGCAGTTACAGGGGGCAATCTGGAAACACCATATATTTT. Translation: CASSYRGQSGNTIYF.

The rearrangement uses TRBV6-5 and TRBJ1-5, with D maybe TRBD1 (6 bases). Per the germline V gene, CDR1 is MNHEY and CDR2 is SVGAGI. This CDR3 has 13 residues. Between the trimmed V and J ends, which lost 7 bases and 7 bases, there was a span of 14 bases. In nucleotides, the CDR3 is TGTGCCAGCACGGGGGGCCCCAGGCAGCCCCAGCATTTT. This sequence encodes CASTGGPRQPQHF.

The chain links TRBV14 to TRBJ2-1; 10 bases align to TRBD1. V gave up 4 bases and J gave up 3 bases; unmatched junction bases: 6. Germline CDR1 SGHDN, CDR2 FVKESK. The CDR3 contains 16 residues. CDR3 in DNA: TGTGCCAGCAGCCCCACGGGACAGGGGATCTACAATGAGCAGTTCTTC. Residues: CASSPTGQGIYNEQFF.

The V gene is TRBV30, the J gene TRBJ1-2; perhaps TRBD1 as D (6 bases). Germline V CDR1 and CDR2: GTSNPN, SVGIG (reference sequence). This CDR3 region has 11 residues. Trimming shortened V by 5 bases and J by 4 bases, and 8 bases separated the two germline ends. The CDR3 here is CAWGTSYGYTF. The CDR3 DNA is TGTGCCTGGGGGACATCCTATGGCTACACCTTC.

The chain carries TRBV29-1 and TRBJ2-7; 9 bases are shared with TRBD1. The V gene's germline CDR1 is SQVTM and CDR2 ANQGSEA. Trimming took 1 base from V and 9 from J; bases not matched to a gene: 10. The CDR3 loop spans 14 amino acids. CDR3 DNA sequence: TGCAGCGTTGAAGCAGGGACAGGGTTAAGTGGGCAGTACTTC. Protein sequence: CSVEAGTGLSGQYF.